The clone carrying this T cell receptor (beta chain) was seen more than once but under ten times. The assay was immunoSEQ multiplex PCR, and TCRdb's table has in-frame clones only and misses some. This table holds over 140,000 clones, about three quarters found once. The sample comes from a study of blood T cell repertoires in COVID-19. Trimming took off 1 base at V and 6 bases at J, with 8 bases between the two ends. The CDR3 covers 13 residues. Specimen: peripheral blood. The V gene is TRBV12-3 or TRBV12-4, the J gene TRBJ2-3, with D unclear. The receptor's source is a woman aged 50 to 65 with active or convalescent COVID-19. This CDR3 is CASSLDAGDTQYF. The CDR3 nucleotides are TGTGCCAGCAGTTTAGATGCTGGCGATACGCAGTATTTT.